This TCR beta chain was identified in a study of early stage breast cancer tumors. This table comes from immunoSEQ multiplex PCR, and its TCRdb copy is limited to in-frame clones, with some not included. The profile shows about 1,500 clones, around 77% of them singletons. V dropped 3 bases and J dropped 5 bases, with 5 bases sitting between them. This CDR3 contains 12 residues. Per the germline V gene, CDR1 is LNHDA and CDR2 is SQIVND (reference sequence). A note on this clone: Its antigen is currently unknown.

The study's findings and limits: Enriched TCRB sequences shared across patients were mostly commonly generated sequences. Tumors had approximately 2.5-fold higher T cell density than normal breast.

The sample comprised normal breast tissue next to the tumor. The chain recombines TRBV19 with TRBJ1-5; D call uncertain. The receptor comes from a person aged 45-65 years with breast cancer. CDR3 in amino acids: CASSIMDQPQHF. CDR3 DNA sequence: TGTGCCAGTAGTATTATGGATCAGCCCCAGCATTTT.